These T cell receptor beta chains were read from a single sample in a study of blood T cell repertoires in COVID-19. Only in-frame clones appear in the TCRdb table, and some are missing; sequencing was by immunoSEQ multiplex PCR. Of 200,000 to 300,000 clones in the sample, about nine tenths are singletons; the top ten hold about 2.6%. The specimen was PBMCs or T cells enriched from blood (not recorded which). Every receptor here comes from a woman aged 18-29 years who had recovered from COVID-19. Each CDR3 is given with its conserved first and last residue. The D gene is left open where the match is weak. Clone size, where shown, is once, few, many, or a class for clones that have expanded.

cdr3_nt,cdr3_aa,j_call,v_call,d_call,clone_size
TGTGCCTGGAGTCAGGGGACTGGAAACACCATATATTTT,CAWSQGTGNTIYF,TRBJ1-3,TRBV30,-,many
TGTGCCAGCAGCCCTGACAGGACTAGCGGGATAAACACCGGGGAGCTGTTTTTT,CASSPDRTSGINTGELFF,TRBJ2-2,TRBV5-4,TRBD2,-
TGTGCCAGCAGCCAAGATTCCAGCGGGAGGGCCGGGGAGCTGTTTTTT,CASSQDSSGRAGELFF,TRBJ2-2,TRBV3-1/TRBV3-2,TRBD2,-
TGTGCCAGCAGTTTATCGTCGGAGAGCTCCTATAATTCACCCCTCCACTTT,CASSLSSESSYNSPLHF,TRBJ1-6,TRBV27,-,-
TGTGCCAGCTCACTCAATCGACTAGGATCAAACAATGAGCAGTTCTTC,CASSLNRLGSNNEQFF,TRBJ2-1,TRBV18,-,-
TGTGCCAGTAGCCGGGACAGGGGCCTTTACAATGAGCAGTTCTTC,CASSRDRGLYNEQFF,TRBJ2-1,TRBV19,TRBD1,-
TGTGCCAGCAGCTTAAGGGCACAGGGGACTAGCAATCAGCCCCAGCATTTT,CASSLRAQGTSNQPQHF,TRBJ1-5,TRBV7-6,TRBD1,-
TGTGCCAGCAGCTCCCCCGGGACTAGAACCTACGAGCAGTACTTC,CASSSPGTRTYEQYF,TRBJ2-7,TRBV3-1/TRBV3-2,TRBD2,-
TGTGCCAGCAGCTTAGGCGGGGCCGAGGACACCGGGGAGCTGTTTTTT,CASSLGGAEDTGELFF,TRBJ2-2,TRBV5-6,-,-
TGCAGTGCTAGTCTCAGAGACATTAACTATGGCTACACCTTC,CSASLRDINYGYTF,TRBJ1-2,TRBV20-1,-,-
TGTGCCAGCAGCGGACAGGGCGAAAATTGGGAGACCCAGTACTTC,CASSGQGENWETQYF,TRBJ2-5,TRBV9,TRBD1,-
TGTGCCAGCTCACCAGTGCGGGAGGGCTCAGATACGCAGTATTTT,CASSPVREGSDTQYF,TRBJ2-3,TRBV18,TRBD2,-